This is a list of T cell receptor beta chains from one sample in a study of shared T cell receptors in the human thymus. Libraries were prepared by immunoSEQ multiplex PCR; TCRdb keeps only in-frame clonotypes and omits some of them. The repertoire holds hundreds of thousands of clones, with approximately 95% as singletons. What was sequenced was thymocytes. These receptors were collected from a human donor. CDR3s include the opening cysteine and the closing phenylalanine or tryptophan. The order of the fields is CDR3 DNA, CDR3 protein, D gene, J gene, V gene, clone size. The D gene is left open where the match is weak. Where a row states a size, it is once, few, many or the class of an expanded clone; other rows omit it.

DNA: TGTGCCAGCTGCGGGGGACAGCCAGACGCAGATACGCAGTATTTT
CDR3: CASCGGQPDADTQYF
D: NA
J: TRBJ2-3
V: TRBV27
size: NA

DNA: TGCGCCAGCAGCCGGGACTACCGGGACGGGGTCGCAGATACGCAGTATTTT
CDR3: CASSRDYRDGVADTQYF
D: TRBD2
J: TRBJ2-3
V: TRBV5-1
size: NA

DNA: TGTGCCAGCAGCTTTAACAGGGGGCGCTGGGAGACCCAGTACTTC
CDR3: CASSFNRGRWETQYF
D: TRBD1
J: TRBJ2-5
V: TRBV7-2
size: NA

DNA: TGTGCCAGCAGCCCCCTCCGGGACAGCTCCAAAAACATTCAGTACTTC
CDR3: CASSPLRDSSKNIQYF
D: TRBD1
J: TRBJ2-4
V: TRBV13
size: NA

DNA: TGTGCCAGCAGTTTATTTGGGACTAGCGGGTCCTACAATGAGCAGTTCTTC
CDR3: CASSLFGTSGSYNEQFF
D: TRBD2
J: TRBJ2-1
V: TRBV27
size: once

DNA: TGTGCCAGCAGTTTAAGGGGGAGCTCTGGAAACACCATATATTTT
CDR3: CASSLRGSSGNTIYF
D: NA
J: TRBJ1-3
V: TRBV27
size: NA

DNA: TGTGCCAGCACAGACTCTGGGGCCAACGTCCTGACTTTC
CDR3: CASTDSGANVLTF
D: NA
J: TRBJ2-6
V: TRBV7-9
size: NA

DNA: TGCAGTGCTAGAGAAGCAGATACGCAGTATTTT
CDR3: CSAREADTQYF
D: NA
J: TRBJ2-3
V: TRBV20-1
size: NA

DNA: TGTGCCAGCAGCTTAGAAACGGGACAGGGCCCAGATACGCAGTATTTT
CDR3: CASSLETGQGPDTQYF
D: TRBD1
J: TRBJ2-3
V: TRBV11-2
size: NA

DNA: TGTGCCAGCAGCAAATACACTGGGACCGCTTTCCAGTTCTTC
CDR3: CASSKYTGTAFQFF
D: NA
J: TRBJ2-1
V: TRBV5-6
size: NA

DNA: TGTGCCAGCAGCTTGGCCGATAGGGACTGCGGTGAGCAGTTCTTC
CDR3: CASSLADRDCGEQFF
D: NA
J: TRBJ2-1
V: TRBV5-4
size: NA

DNA: TGTGCCAGCAGCCGAGGGGACGGCGGGAGAATTGCAGATACGCAGTATTTT
CDR3: CASSRGDGGRIADTQYF
D: TRBD2
J: TRBJ2-3
V: TRBV14
size: NA

DNA: TGTGCCAGCAGCTTTGGTGGGGCTAGCGACCAAGAGACCCAGTACTTC
CDR3: CASSFGGASDQETQYF
D: NA
J: TRBJ2-5
V: TRBV7-4
size: NA

DNA: TGCGCCAGCAGCTTAGACCGGGACAGGGGATACACAGATACGCAGTATTTT
CDR3: CASSLDRDRGYTDTQYF
D: TRBD1
J: TRBJ2-3
V: TRBV5-1
size: NA

DNA: TGTGCTAGTGGATTGACACCCGAGGACAGTGGCTACACCTTC
CDR3: CASGLTPEDSGYTF
D: NA
J: TRBJ1-2
V: TRBV12-5
size: once

DNA: TGCAGCGTCCGGGGGAGGGATGGCTACGAGCAGTACTTC
CDR3: CSVRGRDGYEQYF
D: TRBD2
J: TRBJ2-7
V: TRBV29-1
size: NA

DNA: TGTGCCAGCACCTGGGACAGCTCCTTCTATGGCTACACCTTC
CDR3: CASTWDSSFYGYTF
D: TRBD1
J: TRBJ1-2
V: TRBV28
size: NA

DNA: TGTGCCAGCAGCCAAGACTCAGGAGCGGGGGAGCAGTACTTC
CDR3: CASSQDSGAGEQYF
D: TRBD2
J: TRBJ2-7
V: TRBV14
size: NA

DNA: TGTGCCAGCTCAGACAGGGTTCAGCCCCACATTGAAGCTTTCTTT
CDR3: CASSDRVQPHIEAFF
D: TRBD1
J: TRBJ1-1
V: TRBV18
size: NA

DNA: TGCAGCGTTGAGGGAGCGGACGGCACAGATACGCAGTATTTT
CDR3: CSVEGADGTDTQYF
D: NA
J: TRBJ2-3
V: TRBV29-1
size: NA

DNA: TGTGCCAGCGCCCTTCGGAGCTCCTACAATGAGCAGTTCTTC
CDR3: CASALRSSYNEQFF
D: NA
J: TRBJ2-1
V: TRBV28
size: NA

DNA: TGCGCCAGCAGTACTCTAGCGGGACCAGAGACCCAGTACTTC
CDR3: CASSTLAGPETQYF
D: TRBD2
J: TRBJ2-5
V: TRBV10-1
size: NA

DNA: TGTGCCAGCAGCCCAAAGACTAGCGACCCGGGTCCCGGGGAGCTGTTTTTT
CDR3: CASSPKTSDPGPGELFF
D: TRBD2
J: TRBJ2-2
V: TRBV9
size: NA

DNA: TGTGCCAGCACCGCTTCCGGGACTAGCGGAGAGACCCAGTACTTC
CDR3: CASTASGTSGETQYF
D: TRBD2
J: TRBJ2-5
V: TRBV7-2
size: NA

DNA: TGTGCCAGCAGCCCCCTCGCCGGGGACAGCCTCCAAGAGACCCAGTACTTC
CDR3: CASSPLAGDSLQETQYF
D: TRBD1
J: TRBJ2-5
V: TRBV11-1
size: NA

DNA: TGCGCCAGCAATCGGCGAGGGGGGACGACCCCCCTGCAGCAGTACTTC
CDR3: CASNRRGGTTPLQQYF
D: NA
J: TRBJ2-7
V: TRBV10-2
size: NA

DNA: TGTGCCAGCAGACCCCCCGCGGGGAACACTGAAGCTTTCTTT
CDR3: CASRPPAGNTEAFF
D: NA
J: TRBJ1-1
V: TRBV27
size: NA

DNA: TGCGCCAGCATGGACCACAGGTGGCAGTTCTTC
CDR3: CASMDHRWQFF
D: NA
J: TRBJ2-1
V: TRBV10-2
size: NA

DNA: TGTGCCAGCAGTCCAAGCGGGAGAGGCACAGATACGCAGTATTTT
CDR3: CASSPSGRGTDTQYF
D: TRBD2
J: TRBJ2-3
V: TRBV7-6
size: NA

DNA: TGTGCCACCAGCAGAGGGGGGAACAGGGGGAATGAAAAACTGTTTTTT
CDR3: CATSRGGNRGNEKLFF
D: TRBD1
J: TRBJ1-4
V: TRBV15
size: NA

DNA: TGCGCCAGCAGCTTGAGTTGCCGCGGGAGGGTAGACTACGAGCAGTACTTC
CDR3: CASSLSCRGRVDYEQYF
D: TRBD2
J: TRBJ2-7
V: TRBV5-1
size: NA

DNA: TGTGCCTGGCGTACTAGCGAAGGGTTCACAGATACGCAGTATTTT
CDR3: CAWRTSEGFTDTQYF
D: TRBD2
J: TRBJ2-3
V: TRBV30
size: NA

DNA: TGTGCCAGCAGCCCGTGGAAAGGTGGTCCCACGCAGTATTTT
CDR3: CASSPWKGGPTQYF
D: NA
J: TRBJ2-3
V: TRBV7-2
size: NA

DNA: TGTGCCAGCAGTCCAACTAAGCGGCTCCGTCTCTCTACGCAGTATTTT
CDR3: CASSPTKRLRLSTQYF
D: NA
J: TRBJ2-3
V: TRBV28
size: NA

DNA: TGTGCCATCAGTGAGTCGATGTCTCAAGAAGCCTACGAGCAGTACTTC
CDR3: CAISESMSQEAYEQYF
D: NA
J: TRBJ2-7
V: TRBV10-3
size: NA

DNA: TGTGCCAGCCAAACAGGAACCCGCACAGATACGCAGTATTTT
CDR3: CASQTGTRTDTQYF
D: NA
J: TRBJ2-3
V: TRBV27
size: NA

DNA: TGCAGCGCCCATACAGGGGCCGGAGCTGGCACAGATACGCAGTATTTT
CDR3: CSAHTGAGAGTDTQYF
D: TRBD1
J: TRBJ2-3
V: TRBV29-1
size: NA

DNA: TGTGCCAGCAGAGCGCCGGGACAGGGGTACGAGCAGTACTTC
CDR3: CASRAPGQGYEQYF
D: TRBD1
J: TRBJ2-7
V: TRBV27
size: NA

DNA: TGTGCCAGCAGCCCATCCGGGACTAGCGGGAGAGGAGGAGAGACCCAGTACTTC
CDR3: CASSPSGTSGRGGETQYF
D: TRBD2
J: TRBJ2-5
V: TRBV7-2
size: NA

DNA: TGTGCCAGCAGATCAAGGGGGAACTCCTACGAGCAGTACTTC
CDR3: CASRSRGNSYEQYF
D: NA
J: TRBJ2-7
V: TRBV27
size: NA